Detailed here is one TCR beta chain. Per germline, CDR1 MNHEY and CDR2 SVGAGI. The V segment lost 0 bases and the J segment 2 bases; nucleotides outside the gene matches: 1. The CDR3 runs 15 residues. The data are from a study of blood T cells in healthy people across ages. Primers used in a second PCR of about 7 to 12 cycles were a sample-barcoded 5' primer and a J-beta primer mix. TCRdb used MiXCR to reprocess the 5' RACE reads, holding one entry per CDR3 protein. Of over a million distinct CDR3 sequences listed, more than 35% were seen once; the top ten hold approximately 19%. The material sequenced was blood. The V gene is TRBV6-5, the J gene TRBJ1-2, with 9 bases aligning to TRBD1. The origin of this receptor is a woman aged 60 to 75 in good health. CDR3 sequence (DNA): TGTGCCAGCAGTTACTCGACAGGGGGGAACTATGGCTACACCTTC. It encodes CASSYSTGGNYGYTF.